This T cell receptor beta chain was obtained from a study of early T cells in non-severe SARS-CoV-2 infection. The overall study: Sequencing input comprised bulk RNA from unsorted whole blood; chain pairing was not available.

The CDR3 length is 15 residues. V was trimmed by 3 bases and J by 1 base, leaving 12 bases between them. Germline lookup yields CDR1 LGHDT and CDR2 YNNKEL (reference sequence). Attachment of unique molecular identifiers was made to individual cDNA molecules. TCRdb independently ran MiXCR on the 5' RACE reads; one entry per CDR3 protein. The table includes 49,000 or so distinct CDR3 sequences, around 6.9% detected once. Ten or more counts support this clonotype. The sequence was obtained from an adult who was a healthcare worker with PCR-confirmed SARS-CoV-2 infection or an uninfected control (not recorded which). Sequences were derived from whole blood, sampled at baseline. This chain uses TRBV3-1 with TRBJ2-5; no clear D gene. CDR3 protein: CASSQQTTPQETQYF. DNA for the CDR3: TGTGCCAGCAGCCAGCAAACGACACCCCAAGAGACCCAGTACTTC.